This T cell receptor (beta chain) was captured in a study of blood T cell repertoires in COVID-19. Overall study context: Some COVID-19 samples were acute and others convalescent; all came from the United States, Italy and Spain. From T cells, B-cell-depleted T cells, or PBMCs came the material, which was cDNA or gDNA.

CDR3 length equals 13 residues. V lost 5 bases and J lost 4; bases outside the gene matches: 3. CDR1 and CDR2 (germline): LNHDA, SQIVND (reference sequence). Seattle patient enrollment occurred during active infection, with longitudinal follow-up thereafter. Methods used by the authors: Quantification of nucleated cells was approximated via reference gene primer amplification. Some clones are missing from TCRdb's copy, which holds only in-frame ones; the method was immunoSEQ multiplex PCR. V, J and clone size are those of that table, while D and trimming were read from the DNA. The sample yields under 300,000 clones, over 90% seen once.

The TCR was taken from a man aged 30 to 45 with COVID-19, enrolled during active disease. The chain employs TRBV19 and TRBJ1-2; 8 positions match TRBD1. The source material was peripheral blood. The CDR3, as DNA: TGTGCCAGTAGTGGACAGGGATTCTATGGCTACACCTTC. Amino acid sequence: CASSGQGFYGYTF.